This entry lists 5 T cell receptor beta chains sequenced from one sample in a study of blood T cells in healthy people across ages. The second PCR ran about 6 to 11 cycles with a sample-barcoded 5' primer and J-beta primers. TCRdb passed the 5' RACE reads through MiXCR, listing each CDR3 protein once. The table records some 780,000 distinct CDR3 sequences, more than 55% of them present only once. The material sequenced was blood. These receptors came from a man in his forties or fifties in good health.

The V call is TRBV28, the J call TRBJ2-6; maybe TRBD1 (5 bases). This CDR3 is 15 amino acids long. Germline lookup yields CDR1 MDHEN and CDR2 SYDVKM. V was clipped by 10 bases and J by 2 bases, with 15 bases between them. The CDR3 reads CANSISRAGANVLTF. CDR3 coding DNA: TGTGCCAACAGCATAAGCAGGGCTGGGGCCAACGTCCTGACTTTC.

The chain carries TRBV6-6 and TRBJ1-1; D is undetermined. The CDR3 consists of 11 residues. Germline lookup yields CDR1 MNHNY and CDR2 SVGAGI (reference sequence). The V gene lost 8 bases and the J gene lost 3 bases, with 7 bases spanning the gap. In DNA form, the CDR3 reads TGTGCCAGCGGTCCATACACTGAAGCTTTCTTT. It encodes CASGPYTEAFF.

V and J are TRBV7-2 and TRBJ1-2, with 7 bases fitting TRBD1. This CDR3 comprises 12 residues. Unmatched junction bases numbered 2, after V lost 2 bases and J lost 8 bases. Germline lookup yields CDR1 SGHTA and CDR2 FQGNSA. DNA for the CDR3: TGTGCCAGCAGCTTAACACAGGGGGGCTACACCTTC. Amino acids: CASSLTQGGYTF. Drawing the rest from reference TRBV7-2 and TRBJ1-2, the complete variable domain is GAGVSQSPSNKVTEKGKDVELRCDPISGHTALYWYRQSLGQGLEFLIYFQGNSAPDKSGLPSDRFSAERTGGSVSTLTIQRTQQEDSAVYLCASSLTQGGYTFGSGTRLTVV.

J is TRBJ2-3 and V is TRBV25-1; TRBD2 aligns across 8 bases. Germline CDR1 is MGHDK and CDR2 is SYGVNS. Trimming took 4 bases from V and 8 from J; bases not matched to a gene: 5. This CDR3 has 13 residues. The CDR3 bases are TGTGCCAGCAGTGCCGCGGGAGGTCCTACGCAGTATTTT. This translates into CASSAAGGPTQYF.

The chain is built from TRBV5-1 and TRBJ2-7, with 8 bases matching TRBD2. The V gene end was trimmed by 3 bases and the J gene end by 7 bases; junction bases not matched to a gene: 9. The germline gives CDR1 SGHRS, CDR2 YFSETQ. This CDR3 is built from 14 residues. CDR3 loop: CASSSGPGGDEQYF. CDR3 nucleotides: TGCGCCAGCAGCTCGGGTCCGGGGGGGGATGAGCAGTACTTC.